The 27 T cell receptor beta chains given below trace back to one sample, sequenced in a study of a mutant IDH1 vaccine in newly diagnosed glioma. Only in-frame clones appear in the TCRdb table, and some are missing; sequencing was by immunoSEQ multiplex PCR. Altogether 75,000 to 85,000 clones are present, 90% to 95% being singletons, with the ten largest covering 0.56%. Documented time point: week 5, during vaccination. The investigators gave 300 ug of mutant IDH1 20-mer peptide in each vaccine dose, together with topical imiquimod. These TCRs' antigens remain unknown. The sample consisted of PBMCs, taken from a glioma patient whose treatment included an IDH1 peptide vaccine. These receptors were taken from a woman aged 50 to 60 with glioma.

CDR3 region: CASSFTDSYNEKLFF. In DNA form, the CDR3 reads TGTGCCAGCAGCTTCACGGACAGCTATAATGAAAAACTGTTTTTT. The rearrangement uses TRBV7-9 and TRBJ1-4; D possibly corresponds to TRBD1 (6 bases). V lost 3 bases and J 4 bases, leaving 12 bases between the germline ends. CDR1 and CDR2 (germline): SEHNR, FQNEAQ (reference sequence). CDR3 length: 15 residues.

V gene TRBV28 combines with J gene TRBJ2-7, with D possibly being TRBD1 or TRBD2 (5 bases each). V lost 5 bases to trimming and J lost 2 bases, with 28 bases between them. CDR1 and CDR2 (germline): MDHEN, SYDVKM. The CDR3 totals 19 residues. In nucleotides, the CDR3 is TGTGCCAGCAGTACCGCGGCTATGGTGGATGGCAGGGACGCCTACGAGCAGTACTTC. Its protein is CASSTAAMVDGRDAYEQYF. Together with reference TRBV28 and TRBJ2-7, the CDR3 gives the full variable domain: DVKVTQSSRYLVKRTGEKVFLECVQDMDHENMFWYRQDPGLGLRLIYFSYDVKMKEKGDIPEGYSVSREKKERFSLILESASTNQTSMYLCASSTAAMVDGRDAYEQYFGPGTRLTVT.

Details on this clone: This specimen includes other DNA sequences encoding the same CDR3. V is TRBV6-6 and J is TRBJ1-5, with TRBD1 matching 9 bases. This CDR3 contains 16 residues. After removal of 6 bases from V and 5 bases from J, the junction contained 11 bases not matched to a gene. Germline assignment: CDR1 MNHNY and CDR2 SVGAGI (reference sequence). The CDR3, as DNA: TGTGCCAGCAGGGGACAGGGAGTGATTGGTGATCAGCCCCAGCATTTT. It encodes CASRGQGVIGDQPQHF.

The chain is built from TRBV7-9 and TRBJ1-1; 9 bases map to TRBD1. V was pared by 5 bases and J by 3 bases, with 7 bases of the junction left unmatched. Germline V gene sequence: CDR1 SEHNR, CDR2 FQNEAQ (reference sequence). There are 15 residues in the CDR3. The CDR3 loop is CASSQGDREDTEAFF. CDR3 sequence (DNA): TGTGCCAGCAGCCAAGGGGACAGGGAGGACACTGAAGCTTTCTTT.

This chain joins TRBV5-5 and TRBJ1-5; D perhaps matches TRBD1 (5 bases). The CDR3 is 15 amino acids. Germline CDR1 reads SGHKS; CDR2 reads YYEKEE (reference sequence). Trimming pared 4 bases from V and 11 bases from J, leaving 22 bases between. The CDR3 region has the DNA TGTGCCAGCAGCCCGAGAGAGGGGAGGATAGATGCCCAGCATTTT. Translation: CASSPREGRIDAQHF.

The rearrangement uses TRBV7-9 and TRBJ1-2, with D hard to call. With 1 base removed from V and 5 bases from J, the gap between germline ends came to 8 bases. Germline V gene sequence: CDR1 SEHNR, CDR2 FQNEAQ (reference sequence). CDR3 length: 13 residues. CDR3 nucleotide sequence: TGTGCCAGCAGCTTAGTTGCAGAATATGGCTACACCTTC. It codes for CASSLVAEYGYTF.

The chain has TRBV9 and TRBJ1-2; maybe TRBD1 (6 bases). Germline V gives CDR1 SGDLS, CDR2 YYNGEE. The CDR3 is made up of 14 amino acids. V lost 3 bases, J lost 3 bases, and 12 bases lay in between. The DNA of the CDR3 is TGTGCCAGCAGCGACCCGACAGGATACTATGGCTACACCTTC. Amino acid sequence: CASSDPTGYYGYTF. Combining the CDR3 with reference TRBV9 and TRBJ1-2 gives the whole variable domain DSGVTQTPKHLITATGQRVTLRCSPRSGDLSVYWYQQSLDQGLQFLIQYYNGEERAKGNILERFSAQQFPDLHSELNLSSLELGDSALYFCASSDPTGYYGYTFGSGTRLTVV.

On this clone: Other DNA variants within this sample encode the same CDR3. The chain carries TRBV7-3 and TRBJ2-1; D is possibly TRBD1 (6 bases). The V gene lost 4 bases and the J gene lost 7 bases, with 8 bases spanning the gap. This CDR3 region has 12 residues. Germline CDR1 is SGHTA and CDR2 is FQGTGA. The CDR3 spells CASSSRGNEQFF. Written as DNA, the CDR3 is TGTGCCAGCAGCTCCAGGGGAAATGAGCAGTTCTTC.

V is TRBV6-5 and J is TRBJ2-1; TRBD1 might be the D (5 bases). The germline CDR1 and CDR2 sequences are MNHEY and SVGAGI. This CDR3 comprises 13 residues. V was clipped by 5 bases and J by 9 bases, with 14 bases between them. CDR3 in DNA: TGTGCCAGCAGTCCTGTGACAGATGGTGAGCAGTTCTTC. This encodes CASSPVTDGEQFF.

The V gene is TRBV10-1, the J gene TRBJ1-5; D unclear. The V end lost 0 bases, the J end lost 7 bases, and 7 bases lay between the germline ends. This CDR3 comprises 13 residues. From germline, CDR1 is WNHNN and CDR2 SYGVQD (reference sequence). In DNA form, the CDR3 reads TGCGCCAGCAGTGAGTCGCTGGGACAGCCCCAGCATTTT. It is translated as CASSESLGQPQHF.

The chain has TRBV30 and TRBJ2-7; 8 bases are a match to TRBD1. V was clipped by 5 bases and J by 9 bases; unmatched bases: 15. This CDR3 is built from 14 residues. Germline assignment: CDR1 GTSNPN and CDR2 SVGIG (reference sequence). The CDR3 region is CAWGGQGPPGLQYF. For the CDR3, the DNA is TGTGCCTGGGGAGGACAGGGCCCTCCCGGGTTGCAGTACTTC.

V is TRBV5-6 and J is TRBJ2-1, with D unresolved. Germline V CDR1 and CDR2: SGHDT, YYEEEE. This CDR3 has 14 residues. V shed 6 bases and J shed 0 bases, with 10 bases lying between them. The CDR3 protein is CASNLATSYNEQFF. The CDR3 nucleotides are TGTGCCAGCAACCTGGCGACCTCCTACAATGAGCAGTTCTTC. Supplemented by reference TRBV5-6 and TRBJ2-1, the full variable domain reads DAGVTQSPTHLIKTRGQQVTLRCSPKSGHDTVSWYQQALGQGPQFIFQYYEEEERQRGNFPDRFSGHQFPNYSSELNVNALLLGDSALYLCASNLATSYNEQFFGPGTRLTVL.

The rearrangement joins TRBV6-5 to TRBJ2-7; the match to TRBD1 covers 11 bases. The CDR3 covers 14 residues. After removal of 10 bases from V and 2 bases from J, the junction contained 7 bases not matched to a gene. Germline V lookup: CDR1 MNHEY, CDR2 SVGAGI. The CDR3 sequence: CATKRGQGAYEQYF. CDR3 in DNA: TGTGCCACCAAACGGGGACAGGGGGCCTACGAGCAGTACTTC.

This clone was detected only once. The V and J genes are TRBV13 and TRBJ2-7, with D possibly being TRBD2 (6 bases). V was pared by 5 bases and J by 0 bases, with 14 bases between. The germline CDR1 and CDR2 sequences are PRHDT and FYEKMQ (reference sequence). The CDR3 runs 15 residues. The CDR3 sequence is CASSRGTFYSYEQYF. CDR3 DNA sequence: TGTGCCAGCAGCCGTGGGACTTTCTACTCCTACGAGCAGTACTTC. Drawing the rest from reference TRBV13 and TRBJ2-7, the complete variable domain is AAGVIQSPRHLIKEKRETATLKCYPIPRHDTVYWYQQGPGQDPQFLISFYEKMQSDKGSIPDRFSAQQFSDYHSELNMSSLELGDSALYFCASSRGTFYSYEQYFGPGTRLTVT.

This chain uses TRBV28 with TRBJ2-5, with D perhaps matching TRBD1 (6 bases). Looked up from germline, CDR1 is MDHEN and CDR2 is SYDVKM. The ends were cut back, 5 bases at V and 3 bases at J, with 13 bases in the middle. The CDR3 loop spans 14 amino acids. The CDR3 DNA reads as TGTGCCAGCAGTCCTCCGGACAGAAAAGAGACCCAGTACTTC. This codes for CASSPPDRKETQYF. Using reference TRBV28 and TRBJ2-5 for the parts outside the CDR3, the full variable domain is DVKVTQSSRYLVKRTGEKVFLECVQDMDHENMFWYRQDPGLGLRLIYFSYDVKMKEKGDIPEGYSVSREKKERFSLILESASTNQTSMYLCASSPPDRKETQYFGPGTRLLVL.

The J gene is TRBJ2-5, the V gene TRBV5-6; D not certain. In germline, CDR1 is SGHDT, CDR2 YYEEEE. The V end was cut by 5 bases, the J end by 0 bases, with 8 bases between. This CDR3 has 13 amino acids. The CDR3 sequence: CASSHWNQETQYF. The CDR3 bases are TGTGCCAGCAGTCATTGGAACCAAGAGACCCAGTACTTC. The full variable domain, rest sourced from reference TRBV5-6 and TRBJ2-5, is DAGVTQSPTHLIKTRGQQVTLRCSPKSGHDTVSWYQQALGQGPQFIFQYYEEEERQRGNFPDRFSGHQFPNYSSELNVNALLLGDSALYLCASSHWNQETQYFGPGTRLLVL.

The chain is built from TRBV2 and TRBJ2-7; TRBD1 aligns across 7 bases. Germline V lookup: CDR1 SNHLY, CDR2 FYNNEI. Germline trimming cut 8 bases from V and 2 bases from J; bases unmatched to any gene: 9. The CDR3 extends over 14 amino acids. Here the CDR3 reads CASGRDSNAYEQYF. The CDR3 DNA follows: TGTGCCAGCGGACGGGACAGCAACGCCTACGAGCAGTACTTC. Full variable domain (missing parts from reference TRBV2 and TRBJ2-7): EPEVTQTPSHQVTQMGQEVILRCVPISNHLYFYWYRQILGQKVEFLVSFYNNEISEKSEIFDDQFSVERPDGSNFTLKIRSTKLEDSAMYFCASGRDSNAYEQYFGPGTRLTVT.

The CDR3 sequence is CASSLVKNSGRKNNEQFF. CDR3 bases: TGTGCCAGCAGCTTAGTCAAGAATAGCGGGAGGAAAAACAATGAGCAGTTCTTC. The rearrangement links TRBV11-2 to TRBJ2-1, with TRBD2 identical over 10 bases. Trimming cost V 1 base and J 5 bases; bases outside gene matches: 11. The CDR3 contains 18 residues. Germline lookup yields CDR1 SGHAT and CDR2 FQNNGV.

This clone was recorded only once. This rearrangement joins TRBV5-4 to TRBJ2-5; 8 bases agree with TRBD2. The DNA end lines up better with TRBJ2-7; the J call may be wrong. The CDR3 loop spans 14 amino acids. The germline V gene has CDR1 SGHNT and CDR2 YYREEE (reference sequence). The CDR3 loop is CASSFAGGTYEQYF. The CDR3 region has the DNA TGTGCCAGCAGCTTCGCGGGAGGCACCTACGAGCAGTACTTC.

This sequence joins TRBV10-3 and TRBJ2-5, with D tentatively TRBD2 (7 bases). V was pared by 3 bases and J by 5 bases, with 13 bases between. There are 14 residues in the CDR3. Germline V lookup: CDR1 ENHRY, CDR2 SYGVKD. The CDR3 reads CAISEGGAVETQYF. The CDR3 DNA follows: TGTGCCATCAGTGAAGGGGGGGCGGTGGAGACCCAGTACTTC.

V is TRBV2 and J is TRBJ2-7; the D gene is possibly TRBD2 (6 bases). This CDR3 is 14 amino acids long. CDR1 is SNHLY and CDR2 is FYNNEI in the germline V gene. Trimming took off 1 base at V and 2 bases at J, with 9 bases between the two ends. This CDR3 is CASSEGGVPYEQYF. The CDR3 DNA sequence: TGTGCCAGCAGTGAAGGGGGGGTCCCCTACGAGCAGTACTTC.

The chain combines TRBV6-5 with TRBJ1-3; weak D call: TRBD1 (6 bases). Germline V gene lookup returns CDR1 MNHEY and CDR2 SVGAGI. CDR3 size: 16 residues. V shed 2 bases and J shed 2 bases, with 13 bases lying between them. The CDR3 sequence: CASSYGLGAAGNTIYF. CDR3 nucleotides: TGTGCCAGCAGTTACGGGCTGGGGGCGGCTGGAAACACCATATATTTT.

The chain uses TRBV2 and TRBJ1-1; 7 bases match TRBD1. This CDR3 is 13 amino acids long. J gave up 4 bases and V 1 base, and 0 bases lay outside the gene matches. Germline-derived CDR1 and CDR2 are SNHLY and FYNNEI. The CDR3 nucleotides are TGTGCCAGCAGTGAAGACAGGGGCACTGAAGCTTTCTTT. Translation gives CASSEDRGTEAFF.

The chain combines TRBV7-9 with TRBJ2-2; D is uncertain. CDR1 SEHNR and CDR2 FQNEAQ come from the germline V gene (reference sequence). The CDR3 covers 13 residues. Trimming cost V 8 bases and J 5 bases, with 12 bases left between them. CDR3 nucleotide sequence: TGTGCCAGCCCCCGGAGAGTTACCGGGGAGCTGTTTTTT. Translated: CASPRRVTGELFF.

V gene TRBV18 combines with J gene TRBJ2-3, with D possibly being TRBD1 or TRBD2 (6 bases each). The CDR3 has 15 amino acids. Germline loops: CDR1 KGHSH, CDR2 LQKENI. The V end was cut by 3 bases, the J end by 1 base, with 11 bases between. CDR3 in DNA: TGTGCCAGCTCACCTCGGGGGCCGGGCACAGATACGCAGTATTTT. This codes for CASSPRGPGTDTQYF.

This clone was recorded only once. The chain links TRBV5-6 to TRBJ2-1, with 7 bases that match TRBD2. The CDR3 has 13 amino acids. Germline V gene lookup returns CDR1 SGHDT and CDR2 YYEEEE. With 4 bases clipped from V and 9 bases from J, the junction kept 7 bases outside the gene matches. CDR3 amino acids: CASSAWGGSEQFF. For the CDR3, the DNA is TGTGCCAGCAGCGCCTGGGGGGGAAGTGAGCAGTTCTTC.

The rearrangement links TRBV6-4 to TRBJ2-3, with 8 bases lining up with TRBD1. V dropped 0 bases and J dropped 5; count of bases not matched to a gene: 4. This CDR3 spans 15 amino acids. Germline values: CDR1 MRHNA, CDR2 SNTAGT. The CDR3 bases are TGTGCCAGCAGTGACTCGGCAGGGGGCCGAGATACGCAGTATTTT. Encoded protein: CASSDSAGGRDTQYF.